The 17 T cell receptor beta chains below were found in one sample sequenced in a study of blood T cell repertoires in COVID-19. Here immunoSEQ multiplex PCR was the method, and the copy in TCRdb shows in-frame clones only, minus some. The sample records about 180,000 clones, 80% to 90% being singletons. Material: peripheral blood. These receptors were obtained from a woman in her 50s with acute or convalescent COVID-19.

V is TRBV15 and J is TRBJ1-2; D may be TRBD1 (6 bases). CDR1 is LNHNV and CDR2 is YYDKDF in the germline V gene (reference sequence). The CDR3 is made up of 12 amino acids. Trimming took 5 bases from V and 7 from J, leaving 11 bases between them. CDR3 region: CATSAPGAGYTF. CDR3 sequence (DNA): TGTGCCACCAGCGCACCAGGGGCTGGCTACACCTTC.

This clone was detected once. Here the CDR3 DNA reads TGTGCCAGCAGCCCTCAGTATGTGACAGGGGGTATCTACGAGCAGTACTTC. Translating it yields CASSPQYVTGGIYEQYF. The chain carries TRBV3-1 (or the pseudogene TRBV3-2) and TRBJ2-7; 9 positions match TRBD1. Unmatched junction bases numbered 13, after V lost 4 bases and J lost 3 bases. Germline-derived CDR1 and CDR2 are LGHDT and YNNKEL (reference sequence). The CDR3 totals 17 residues.

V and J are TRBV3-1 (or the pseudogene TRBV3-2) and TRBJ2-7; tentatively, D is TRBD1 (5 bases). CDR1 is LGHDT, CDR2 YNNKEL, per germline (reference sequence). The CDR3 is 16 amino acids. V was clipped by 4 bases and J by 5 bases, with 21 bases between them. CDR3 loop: CASSPRTRQGVHEQYF. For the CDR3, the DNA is TGTGCCAGCAGCCCTCGGACCCGCCAAGGGGTCCACGAGCAGTACTTC.

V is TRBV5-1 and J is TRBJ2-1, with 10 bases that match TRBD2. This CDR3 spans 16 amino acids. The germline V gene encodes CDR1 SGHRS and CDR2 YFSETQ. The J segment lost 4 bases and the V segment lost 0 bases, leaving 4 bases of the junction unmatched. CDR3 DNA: TGCGCCAGCAGCTTGGAAGGACTAGCGGTTTACAATGAGCAGTTCTTC. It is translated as CASSLEGLAVYNEQFF. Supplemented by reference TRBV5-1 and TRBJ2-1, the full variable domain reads KAGVTQTPRYLIKTRGQQVTLSCSPISGHRSVSWYQQTPGQGLQFLFEYFSETQRNKGNFPGRFSGRQFSNSRSEMNVSTLELGDSALYLCASSLEGLAVYNEQFFGPGTRLTVL.

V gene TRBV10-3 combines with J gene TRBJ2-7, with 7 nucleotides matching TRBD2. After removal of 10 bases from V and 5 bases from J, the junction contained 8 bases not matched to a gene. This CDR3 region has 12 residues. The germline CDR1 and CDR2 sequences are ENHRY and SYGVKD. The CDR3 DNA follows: TGTGCCACCTCGGCTAGCGGACACGAGCAGTACTTC. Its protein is CATSASGHEQYF.

In DNA form, the CDR3 reads TGTGCCAGCAGTGAATTTGGGCAGCCAAGAGATACGCAGTATTTT. It is translated as CASSEFGQPRDTQYF. The J gene is TRBJ2-3, the V gene TRBV25-1; D ambiguous. Looked up from germline, CDR1 is MGHDK and CDR2 is SYGVNS. The length of the CDR3 is 15 residues. Trimming took 1 base from V and 5 from J, leaving 13 bases between them.

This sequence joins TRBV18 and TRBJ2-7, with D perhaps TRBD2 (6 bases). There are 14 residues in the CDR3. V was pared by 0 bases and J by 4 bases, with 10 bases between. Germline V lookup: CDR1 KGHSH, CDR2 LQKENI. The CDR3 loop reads CASSPPPGRYEQYF. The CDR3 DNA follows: TGTGCCAGCTCACCACCCCCGGGGAGGTACGAGCAGTACTTC.

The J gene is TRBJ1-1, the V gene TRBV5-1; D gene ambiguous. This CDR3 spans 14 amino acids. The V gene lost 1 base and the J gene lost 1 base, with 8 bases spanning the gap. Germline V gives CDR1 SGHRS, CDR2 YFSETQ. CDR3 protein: CASSLLTGNTEAFF. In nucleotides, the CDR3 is TGCGCCAGCAGCTTGCTGACGGGGAACACTGAAGCTTTCTTT. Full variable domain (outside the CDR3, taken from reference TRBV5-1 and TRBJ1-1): KAGVTQTPRYLIKTRGQQVTLSCSPISGHRSVSWYQQTPGQGLQFLFEYFSETQRNKGNFPGRFSGRQFSNSRSEMNVSTLELGDSALYLCASSLLTGNTEAFFGQGTRLTVV.

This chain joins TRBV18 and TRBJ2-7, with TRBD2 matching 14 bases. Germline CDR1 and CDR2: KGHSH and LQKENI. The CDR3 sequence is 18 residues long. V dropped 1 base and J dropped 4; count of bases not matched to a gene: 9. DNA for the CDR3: TGTGCCAGCTCACCACGTGGGACTAGCGGGGGAGAGACTTACGAGCAGTACTTC. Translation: CASSPRGTSGGETYEQYF.

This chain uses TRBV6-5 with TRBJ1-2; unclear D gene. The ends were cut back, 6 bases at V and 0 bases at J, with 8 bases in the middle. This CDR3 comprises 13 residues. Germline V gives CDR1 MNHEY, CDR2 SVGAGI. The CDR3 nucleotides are TGTGCCAGCAGCCACACCCCTAACTATGGCTACACCTTC. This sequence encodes CASSHTPNYGYTF.

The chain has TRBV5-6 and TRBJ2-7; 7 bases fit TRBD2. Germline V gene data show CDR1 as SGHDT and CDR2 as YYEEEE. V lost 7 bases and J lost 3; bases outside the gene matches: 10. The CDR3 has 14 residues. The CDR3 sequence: CASGSGTKIYEQYF. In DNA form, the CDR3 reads TGTGCCAGCGGGTCCGGGACTAAAATCTACGAGCAGTACTTC.

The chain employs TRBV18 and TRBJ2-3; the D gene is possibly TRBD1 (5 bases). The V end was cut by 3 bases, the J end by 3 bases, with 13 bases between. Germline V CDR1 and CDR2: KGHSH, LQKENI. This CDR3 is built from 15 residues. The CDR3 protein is CASSPLAQVTDTQYF. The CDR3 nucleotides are TGTGCCAGCTCACCGCTGGCACAGGTTACAGATACGCAGTATTTT.

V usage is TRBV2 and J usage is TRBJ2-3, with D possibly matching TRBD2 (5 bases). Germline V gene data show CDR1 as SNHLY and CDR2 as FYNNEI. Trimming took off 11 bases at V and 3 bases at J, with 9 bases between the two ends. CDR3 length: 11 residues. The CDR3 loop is CAGRRTDTQYF. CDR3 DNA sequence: TGTGCCGGCCGGAGGACAGATACGCAGTATTTT.

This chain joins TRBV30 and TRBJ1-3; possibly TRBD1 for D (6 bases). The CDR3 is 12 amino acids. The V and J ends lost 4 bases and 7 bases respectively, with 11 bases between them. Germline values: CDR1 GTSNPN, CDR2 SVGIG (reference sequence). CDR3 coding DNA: TGTGCCTGGAAAGGGGGAGGGAACACCATATATTTT. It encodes CAWKGGGNTIYF.

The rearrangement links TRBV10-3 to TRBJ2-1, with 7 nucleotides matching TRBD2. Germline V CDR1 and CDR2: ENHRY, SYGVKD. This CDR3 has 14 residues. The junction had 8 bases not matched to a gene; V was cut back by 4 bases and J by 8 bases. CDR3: CAISGRDYDHEQFF. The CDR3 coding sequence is TGTGCCATCAGTGGGCGGGACTACGATCATGAGCAGTTCTTC.

In DNA form, the CDR3 reads TGCGCCAGCAGTGATTCGGGCAGGGCTAGTACAGATACGCAGTATTTT. As protein: CASSDSGRASTDTQYF. The V gene is TRBV10-1, the J gene TRBJ2-3, with D tentatively TRBD1 (5 bases). CDR1 is WNHNN, CDR2 SYGVQD, per germline (reference sequence). Trimming shortened V by 3 bases and J by 3 bases, and 16 bases separated the two germline ends. The CDR3 covers 16 residues.

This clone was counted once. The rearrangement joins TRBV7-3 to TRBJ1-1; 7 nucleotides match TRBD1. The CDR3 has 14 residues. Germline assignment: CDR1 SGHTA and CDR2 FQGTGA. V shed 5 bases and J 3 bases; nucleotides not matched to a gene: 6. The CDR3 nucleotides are TGTGCCAGCAGCAACAGGGGATCGGACACTGAAGCTTTCTTT. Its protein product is CASSNRGSDTEAFF.